The 21 T cell receptor beta chains below come from one sample, sequenced in a study of shared clonotypes between healthy human individuals. The repertoire was sequenced with immunoSEQ multiplex PCR; TCRdb's copy has only in-frame clones and lacks some. The sample contains around 2.3 million clones, approximately 95% of which appear only once. Sequenced input: naive CD4+ T cells sorted from blood. Subset given: CD45RA+ positively selected. These receptors came from a young man in good health.

This chain links TRBV10-1 with TRBJ1-1; 10 bases align to TRBD1. This CDR3 comprises 15 residues. The V gene end was trimmed by 6 bases and the J gene end by 3 bases; junction bases not matched to a gene: 7. Germline V lookup: CDR1 WNHNN, CDR2 SYGVQD (reference sequence). This CDR3 reads CASSPAGTGDTEAFF. The CDR3 DNA follows: TGCGCCAGCAGCCCGGCCGGGACAGGGGACACTGAAGCTTTCTTT.

The chain combines TRBV10-2 with TRBJ2-7; no firm D call. From germline, CDR1 is WSHSY and CDR2 SAAADI. Trimming removed 2 bases from V and 2 bases from J, with 13 bases in between. The CDR3 loop spans 15 amino acids. This CDR3 reads CASSEQAITTYEQYF. The CDR3 bases are TGCGCCAGCAGTGAGCAGGCCATTACGACCTACGAGCAGTACTTC.

The chain links TRBV29-1 to TRBJ2-5; TRBD1 matches at 7 bases. The CDR3 loop spans 13 amino acids. V shed 7 bases, J shed 5 bases, and the junction held 10 bases outside the gene matches. CDR1 is SQVTM, CDR2 ANQGSEA, per germline. CDR3 coding DNA: TGCAGCGGCATCACAGGGGTCCCCGAGACCCAGTACTTC. This codes for CSGITGVPETQYF.

The chain uses TRBV5-1 and TRBJ2-7, with D perhaps given as TRBD1 or TRBD2 (6 bases each). Per germline, CDR1 SGHRS and CDR2 YFSETQ. V lost 5 bases to trimming and J lost 2 bases, with 11 bases between them. The CDR3 totals 13 residues. CDR3 protein: CASRRGDPYEQYF. CDR3 DNA: TGCGCCAGCAGGAGGGGGGACCCCTACGAGCAGTACTTC.

The chain couples TRBV6-5 to TRBJ1-4; D unresolved. Germline V gene lookup returns CDR1 MNHEY and CDR2 SVGAGI. Deletions cut 2 bases from V and 7 bases from J, with 14 bases between. The CDR3 totals 15 residues. The CDR3 region has the DNA TGTGCCAGCAGTTACGGGAGGCTTGTGGCTGAAAAACTGTTTTTT. Translated: CASSYGRLVAEKLFF.

This clone was recorded once. The J gene is TRBJ2-2, the V gene TRBV9, with 8 bases aligning to TRBD1. Trimming at V came to 0 bases and at J to 3 bases, leaving 4 bases not matched to a gene. The CDR3 extends over 16 amino acids. Germline V gene lookup returns CDR1 SGDLS and CDR2 YYNGEE. Here the CDR3 DNA reads TGTGCCAGCAGCGTAGCAGGGGGCGACTACACCGGGGAGCTGTTTTTT. Translating gives CASSVAGGDYTGELFF.

The V gene is TRBV6-5, the J gene TRBJ2-7, with 7 bases aligning to TRBD1. The CDR3 spans 13 residues. J lost 5 bases, V lost 6 bases, and 7 bases had no gene match. From germline, CDR1 is MNHEY and CDR2 SVGAGI. As DNA, the CDR3 is TGTGCCAGCAGCCGACAGGGATTCCACGAGCAGTACTTC. Translated: CASSRQGFHEQYF.

The sample holds one count of this clone. The V call is TRBV5-4, the J call TRBJ2-6; D unclear. With 4 bases removed from V and 0 bases from J, the gap between germline ends came to 5 bases. The CDR3 sequence is 14 residues long. Germline V gives CDR1 SGHNT, CDR2 YYREEE (reference sequence). DNA for the CDR3: TGTGCCAGCAGCGTACCCTCTGGGGCCAACGTCCTGACTTTC. This gives the protein CASSVPSGANVLTF.

The count of this clone is one. This chain connects TRBV4-1 to TRBJ2-5, with D possibly TRBD1 on 5 matching bases. Germline V CDR1 and CDR2: MGHRA, YSYEKL. CDR3 size: 14 residues. The germline V and J ends were trimmed by 4 bases and 9 bases, with 18 bases remaining between them. CDR3 nucleotide sequence: TGCGCCAGCAGCCCAGGGTTACCCGTGAGGCCCCAGTACTTC. This sequence encodes CASSPGLPVRPQYF.

Here the CDR3 DNA reads TGTGCCCTTAAGGGGCGACAGGACTACTACGAGCAGTACTTC. Translated: CALKGRQDYYEQYF. The J gene is TRBJ2-7, the V gene TRBV30; perhaps D is TRBD1 or TRBD2 (6 bases each). Germline CDR1 GTSNPN, CDR2 SVGIG (reference sequence). The CDR3 runs 14 residues. The V end lost 8 bases, the J end lost 3 bases, and 20 bases lay between the germline ends.

This clone was found a few times. This rearrangement joins TRBV6-6 to TRBJ1-6; 7 nucleotides align to TRBD1. Germline assignment: CDR1 MNHNY and CDR2 SVGAGI (reference sequence). The CDR3 spans 14 residues. With 10 bases clipped from V and 5 bases from J, the junction kept 8 bases outside the gene matches. The CDR3 is CATYRDRDNSPLHF. CDR3 in DNA: TGTGCCACTTACCGGGACAGAGATAATTCACCCCTCCACTTT.

This rearrangement joins TRBV9 to TRBJ1-3; TRBD1 agrees at 7 bases. Per the germline V gene, CDR1 is SGDLS and CDR2 is YYNGEE. The CDR3 is 16 amino acids. Trimming took 4 bases from V and 0 from J; bases not matched to a gene: 7. The CDR3 region has the DNA TGTGCCAGCAGCACTTGGACAGGAAACTCTGGAAACACCATATATTTT. This sequence encodes CASSTWTGNSGNTIYF.

The chain recombines TRBV7-6 with TRBJ2-7; D unclear. CDR1 SGHVS and CDR2 FNYEAQ come from the germline V gene. This CDR3 is built from 16 residues. V lost 5 bases and J 4 bases, leaving 21 bases between the germline ends. The CDR3 protein is CASSPSDTRPSYEQYF. Here the CDR3 DNA reads TGTGCCAGCAGCCCCTCCGACACCCGACCCAGTTACGAGCAGTACTTC.

This rearrangement joins TRBV13 to TRBJ2-6; D gene unclear. This CDR3 region has 17 residues. V dropped 5 bases and J dropped 2 bases, with 16 bases sitting between them. CDR1 and CDR2 (germline): PRHDT, FYEKMQ (reference sequence). The CDR3 here is CASSVTAGIAGANVLTF. As DNA, the CDR3 is TGTGCCAGCAGCGTTACCGCCGGTATAGCTGGGGCCAACGTCCTGACTTTC. Full variable domain (rest looked up from reference TRBV13 and TRBJ2-6): AAGVIQSPRHLIKEKRETATLKCYPIPRHDTVYWYQQGPGQDPQFLISFYEKMQSDKGSIPDRFSAQQFSDYHSELNMSSLELGDSALYFCASSVTAGIAGANVLTFGAGSRLTVL.

The chain joins TRBV10-2 to TRBJ1-2; weak D call: TRBD1 (5 bases). CDR1 is WSHSY and CDR2 is SAAADI in the germline V gene. Trimming cost V 8 bases and J 6 bases, with 16 bases left between them. The CDR3 covers 13 residues. The CDR3, as DNA: TGCGCCAGCCGACACCCTCGGGGGGATGGCTACACCTTC. Translation gives CASRHPRGDGYTF.

V and J are TRBV6-1 and TRBJ1-2, with 9 nucleotides matching TRBD1. J gave up 4 bases and V 3 bases, and 6 bases lay outside the gene matches. The germline V gene encodes CDR1 MNHNS and CDR2 SASEGT. CDR3 length: 15 amino acids. The CDR3 loop reads CASSEGTGNRYGYTF. DNA for the CDR3: TGTGCCAGCAGTGAGGGGACAGGGAATCGCTATGGCTACACCTTC.

As concerns this clone: One junction end does not reproduce the germline sequence, and a read error may be involved. The chain carries TRBV12-5 and TRBJ1-1, with no clear D. The germline CDR1 and CDR2 sequences are LGHNT and FRNRAP. This CDR3 has 14 residues. This chain's CDR3 is CASGLVGMNTEAFF. The CDR3 DNA reads TGTGCTAGTGGGTTGGTGGGGATGAACACTGAAGCTTTCTTT.

The V call is TRBV15, the J call TRBJ2-2; 9 nucleotides match TRBD2. The CDR3 loop spans 16 amino acids. CDR1 is LNHNV, CDR2 YYDKDF, per germline (reference sequence). The ends lost 0 bases at V and 2 bases at J; junction bases unmatched: 1. CDR3 bases: TGTGCCACCAGCAGAGAACTAGCGGGTAACACCGGGGAGCTGTTTTTT. It translates to CATSRELAGNTGELFF.

This clone is a singleton in its sample. V and J are TRBV4-1 and TRBJ2-7; D possibly corresponds to TRBD1 (5 bases). V was pared by 0 bases and J by 5 bases, with 14 bases between. The germline V gene has CDR1 MGHRA and CDR2 YSYEKL. This CDR3 has 15 amino acids. The CDR3 reads CASSQDGARKNEQYF. Here the CDR3 DNA reads TGCGCCAGCAGCCAAGATGGGGCCAGGAAGAACGAGCAGTACTTC.

The chain uses TRBV6-1 and TRBJ1-2; tentatively, D is TRBD1 (6 bases). CDR1 and CDR2 (germline): MNHNS, SASEGT. Deletions cut 1 base from V and 4 bases from J, with 13 bases between. The CDR3 sequence is 15 residues long. CDR3 in DNA: TGTGCCAGCAGTGAAGGGCAGACAGGAATCTATGGCTACACCTTC. This codes for CASSEGQTGIYGYTF.

This clone was seen a handful of times. The rearrangement links TRBV30 to TRBJ1-3; no clear D gene. The CDR3 is 13 residues long. V was shortened by 0 bases and J by 4 bases, with 7 bases between the two germline ends. Germline CDR1 reads GTSNPN; CDR2 reads SVGIG (reference sequence). DNA of the CDR3: TGTGCCTGGAGTGTACCCCGGGGAAACACCATATATTTT. It encodes CAWSVPRGNTIYF. The full variable domain, its missing parts supplied by reference TRBV30 and TRBJ1-3, is SQTIHQWPATLVQPVGSPLSLECTVEGTSNPNLYWYRQAAGRGLQLLFYSVGIGQISSEVPQNLSASRPQDRQFILSSKKLLLSDSGFYLCAWSVPRGNTIYFGEGSWLTVV.